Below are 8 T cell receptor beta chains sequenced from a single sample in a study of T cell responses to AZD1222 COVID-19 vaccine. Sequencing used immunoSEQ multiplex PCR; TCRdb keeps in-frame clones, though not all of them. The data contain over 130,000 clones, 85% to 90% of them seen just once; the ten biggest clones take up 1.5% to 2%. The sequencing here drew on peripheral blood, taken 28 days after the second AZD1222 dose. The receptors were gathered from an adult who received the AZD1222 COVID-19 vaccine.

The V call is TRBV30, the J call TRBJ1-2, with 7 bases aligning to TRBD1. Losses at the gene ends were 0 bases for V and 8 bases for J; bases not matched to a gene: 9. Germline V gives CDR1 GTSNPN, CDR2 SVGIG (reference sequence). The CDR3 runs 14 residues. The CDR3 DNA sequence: TGTGCCTGGAGTGTACAAGGGGGCAATCGAGGCTACACCTTC. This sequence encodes CAWSVQGGNRGYTF.

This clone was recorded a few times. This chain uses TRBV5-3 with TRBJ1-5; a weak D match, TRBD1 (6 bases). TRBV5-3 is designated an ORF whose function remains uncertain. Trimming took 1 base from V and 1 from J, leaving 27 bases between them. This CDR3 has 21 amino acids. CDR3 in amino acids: CARSLKLEATGLGGSNQPQHF. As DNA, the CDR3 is TGTGCCAGAAGCTTGAAATTAGAGGCGACAGGACTCGGAGGGAGCAATCAGCCCCAGCATTTT.

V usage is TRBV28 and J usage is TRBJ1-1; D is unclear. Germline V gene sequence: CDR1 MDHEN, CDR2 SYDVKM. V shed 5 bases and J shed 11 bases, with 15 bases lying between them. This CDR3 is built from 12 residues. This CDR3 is CASSPLLRLAFF. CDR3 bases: TGTGCCAGCAGTCCTCTACTCCGCCTCGCTTTCTTT.

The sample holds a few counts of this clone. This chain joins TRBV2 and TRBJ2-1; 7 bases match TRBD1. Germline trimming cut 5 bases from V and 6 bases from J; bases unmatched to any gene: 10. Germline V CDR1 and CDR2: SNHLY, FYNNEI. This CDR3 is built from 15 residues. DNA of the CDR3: TGTGCCAGCAGTATTTACAGGGGAATAGGCAATGAGCAGTTCTTC. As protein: CASSIYRGIGNEQFF.

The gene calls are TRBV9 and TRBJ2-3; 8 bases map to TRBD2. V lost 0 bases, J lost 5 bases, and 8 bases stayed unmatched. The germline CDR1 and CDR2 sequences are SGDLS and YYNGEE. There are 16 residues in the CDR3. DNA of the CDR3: TGTGCCAGCAGCGTAGCGGCGGGGGGAGGAAGAGATACGCAGTATTTT. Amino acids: CASSVAAGGGRDTQYF.

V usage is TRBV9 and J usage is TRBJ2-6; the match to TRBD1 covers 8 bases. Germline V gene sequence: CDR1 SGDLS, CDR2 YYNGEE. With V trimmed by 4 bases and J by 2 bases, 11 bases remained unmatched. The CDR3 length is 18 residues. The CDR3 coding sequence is TGTGCCAGCAGCCCCCGACAGGGGAGAGTCCCTGGGGCCAACGTCCTGACTTTC. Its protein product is CASSPRQGRVPGANVLTF.

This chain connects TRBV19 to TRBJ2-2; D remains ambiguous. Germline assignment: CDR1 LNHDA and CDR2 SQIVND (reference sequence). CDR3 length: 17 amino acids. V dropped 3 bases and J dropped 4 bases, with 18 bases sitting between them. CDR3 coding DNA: TGTGCCAGTAGTATCGTCGGTTGGAGAGCAGGCACCGGGGAGCTGTTTTTT. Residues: CASSIVGWRAGTGELFF. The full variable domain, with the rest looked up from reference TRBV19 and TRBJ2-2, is DGGITQSPKYLFRKEGQNVTLSCEQNLNHDAMYWYRQDPGQGLRLIYYSQIVNDFQKGDIAEGYSVSREKKESFPLTVTSAQKNPTAFYLCASSIVGWRAGTGELFFGEGSRLTVL.

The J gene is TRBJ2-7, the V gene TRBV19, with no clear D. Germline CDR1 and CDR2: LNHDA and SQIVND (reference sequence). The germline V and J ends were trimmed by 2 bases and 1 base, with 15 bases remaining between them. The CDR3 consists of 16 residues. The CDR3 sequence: CASSIRVGSRSYEQYF. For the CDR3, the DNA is TGTGCCAGTAGTATAAGGGTAGGCAGCCGTTCCTACGAGCAGTACTTC.